The 29 T cell receptor beta chains presented below share a single source sample, sequenced in a study of T cell repertoires in cytomegalovirus infection. One entry per CDR3 protein, called by TCRdb with MiXCR from the reads. This table holds 200,000 to 300,000 distinct CDR3 sequences, roughly 9.1% found once. Sequencing was done on a sample of PBMCs. The receptor source for this set is a human donor in good health (CMV status not recorded). Some clones in this sample may be carry-over from other donors' samples.

This clonotype turned up a few times. The chain combines TRBV6-2 or TRBV6-3 with TRBJ2-5; D possibly corresponds to TRBD1 (6 bases). The CDR3 spans 14 residues. Per germline, CDR1 MNHEY and CDR2 SVGEGT. Trimming cost V 0 bases and J 5 bases, with 10 bases left between them. DNA for the CDR3: TGTGCCAGCAGTTACTCGACAGGAATCGAGACCCAGTACTTC. Encoded protein: CASSYSTGIETQYF.

This clonotype appeared many times. The chain is built from TRBV7-2 and TRBJ1-5, with D unclear. The CDR3 sequence is 13 residues long. Germline V gene lookup returns CDR1 SGHTA and CDR2 FQGNSA. Deletions cut 1 base from V and 6 bases from J, with 7 bases between. CDR3 sequence reads: CASSLGTSQPQHF. CDR3 bases: TGTGCCAGCAGCTTAGGGACTAGTCAGCCCCAGCATTTT.

The rearrangement joins TRBV15 to TRBJ2-5; weak D call: TRBD2 (5 bases). Per germline, CDR1 LNHNV and CDR2 YYDKDF (reference sequence). Trimming shortened V by 5 bases and J by 5 bases, and 12 bases separated the two germline ends. The length of the CDR3 is 13 residues. The CDR3 reads CATSGTGTETQYF. The CDR3 DNA reads TGTGCCACCAGCGGCACGGGAACGGAGACCCAGTACTTC.

This clonotype was counted at least ten times. This rearrangement joins TRBV2 to TRBJ2-4; D uncertain. The CDR3 consists of 19 residues. Germline assignment: CDR1 SNHLY and CDR2 FYNNEI. V shed 3 bases and J shed 1 base, with 22 bases lying between them. CDR3 bases: TGTGCCAGCAGTGAGCCCTTTCCGACCCGGGCCCCTGCCAAAAACATTCAGTACTTC. Its protein product is CASSEPFPTRAPAKNIQYF.

This clonotype was picked up many times. The chain carries TRBV7-9 and TRBJ1-5; possibly TRBD1 for D (5 bases). The germline V and J ends were trimmed by 5 bases and 8 bases, with 16 bases remaining between them. The CDR3 length is 14 residues. Germline CDR1 is SEHNR and CDR2 is FQNEAQ (reference sequence). CDR3 amino acids: CASSVGTTGEPQHF. The CDR3 DNA sequence: TGTGCCAGCAGCGTTGGGACCACGGGAGAGCCCCAGCATTTT.

Many counts were recorded for this clonotype. An end of the junction does not agree with germline; a read error may underlie this. This sequence joins TRBV7-2 and TRBJ2-4; D is possibly TRBD1 or TRBD2 (5 bases each). From germline, CDR1 is SGHTA and CDR2 FQGNSA. The CDR3 sequence is 12 residues long. CDR3: CASSSQPGRKNF. CDR3 DNA sequence: TGTGCCAGCAGCTCTCAACCGGGACGGAAGAACTTC.

This clonotype was recorded at least ten times. The CDR3 reads CASSSRRQGAYAEAFF. In DNA, the CDR3 is TGTGCCAGCAGCTCCAGGAGGCAGGGGGCTTACGCTGAAGCTTTCTTT. The chain links TRBV7-8 to TRBJ1-1; 8 bases map to TRBD1. The V gene end was trimmed by 4 bases and the J gene end by 6 bases; junction bases not matched to a gene: 13. Germline values: CDR1 SGHVS, CDR2 FQNEAQ. The CDR3 runs to 16 residues. Looking up the rest from reference TRBV7-8 and TRBJ1-1 gives the full variable domain: GAGVSQSPRYKVAKRGQDVALRCDPISGHVSLFWYQQALGQGPEFLTYFQNEAQLDKSGLPSDRFFAERPEGSVSTLKIQRTQQEDSAVYLCASSSRRQGAYAEAFFGQGTRLTVV.

V gene TRBV29-1 combines with J gene TRBJ1-1; the match to TRBD1 covers 8 bases. This CDR3 has 12 residues. V gave up 7 bases and J gave up 5 bases; unmatched junction bases: 6. Germline V gene data show CDR1 as SQVTM and CDR2 as ANQGSEA. Written as DNA, the CDR3 is TGCAGCGCTAAAGACAGGGGAACTGAAGCTTTCTTT. Encoded protein: CSAKDRGTEAFF.

The chain uses TRBV19 and TRBJ2-1; the match to TRBD2 covers 7 bases. There are 15 residues in the CDR3. V gave up 5 bases and J gave up 7 bases; unmatched junction bases: 11. Germline V gene sequence: CDR1 LNHDA, CDR2 SQIVND (reference sequence). CDR3 in amino acids: CASSAGLGGFNEQFF. The CDR3 nucleotides are TGTGCCAGTAGTGCAGGACTAGGAGGATTTAATGAGCAGTTCTTC.

This chain links TRBV28 with TRBJ1-1; D call uncertain. Germline V gene sequence: CDR1 MDHEN, CDR2 SYDVKM. Deletions cut 10 bases from V and 2 bases from J, with 17 bases between. The length of the CDR3 is 14 residues. CDR3 sequence: CAIRPPTVNTEAFF. The DNA of the CDR3 is TGTGCCATTCGGCCCCCCACGGTTAACACTGAAGCTTTCTTT. The full variable domain, in which reference TRBV28 and TRBJ1-1 provide the parts outside the CDR3, is DVKVTQSSRYLVKRTGEKVFLECVQDMDHENMFWYRQDPGLGLRLIYFSYDVKMKEKGDIPEGYSVSREKKERFSLILESASTNQTSMYLCAIRPPTVNTEAFFGQGTRLTVV.

This clonotype has only a few counts. The V gene is TRBV7-9, the J gene TRBJ1-5; unclear D gene. The CDR3 is 13 residues long. The germline V gene has CDR1 SEHNR and CDR2 FQNEAQ (reference sequence). Trimming removed 5 bases at V and 4 bases at J, with 9 bases between. CDR3 sequence (DNA): TGTGCCAGCAGCCCCGCGGGGAATCAGCCCCAGCATTTT. Translation gives CASSPAGNQPQHF.

This chain joins TRBV25-1 and TRBJ1-6, with D maybe TRBD1 (5 bases). This CDR3 is 15 amino acids long. Germline V CDR1 and CDR2: MGHDK, SYGVNS. The V and J ends lost 5 bases and 7 bases respectively, with 15 bases between them. The CDR3 reads CASSPQGMRNSPLHF. Written as DNA, the CDR3 is TGTGCCAGCAGTCCGCAGGGAATGAGGAATTCACCCCTCCACTTT.

This clonotype was seen many times. The V and J genes are TRBV7-2 and TRBJ2-1, with D uncertain. CDR1 and CDR2 (germline): SGHTA, FQGNSA. The CDR3 covers 14 residues. Deletions cut 6 bases from V and 2 bases from J, with 11 bases between. CDR3 in DNA: TGTGCCAGCAGGATTCAAGGCCCCTACAATGAGCAGTTCTTC. Its protein is CASRIQGPYNEQFF.

The chain couples TRBV20-1 to TRBJ2-7; TRBD2 is a possible D gene (5 bases). This CDR3 has 14 residues. CDR1 and CDR2 from the germline V gene are DFQATT and SNEGSKA (reference sequence). The CDR3 DNA is TGCAGCCTCCTCAATCCCGCCCGGGGATACGAGCAGTACTTC. This sequence encodes CSLLNPARGYEQYF.

In its sample, this clonotype was seen many times. The V call is TRBV7-2, the J call TRBJ1-2, with 8 bases fitting TRBD1. V shed 1 base and J 3 bases; nucleotides not matched to a gene: 4. The CDR3 totals 15 residues. CDR1 and CDR2 (germline): SGHTA, FQGNSA. Here the CDR3 reads CASSLGTGFDYGYTF. The CDR3 DNA reads as TGTGCCAGCAGCTTAGGGACAGGGTTTGACTATGGCTACACCTTC.

This clonotype came up many times. V gene TRBV4-1 combines with J gene TRBJ1-1; D gene uncertain. Germline CDR1 and CDR2: MGHRA and YSYEKL. V lost 0 bases to trimming and J lost 2 bases, with 7 bases between them. There are 14 residues in the CDR3. This CDR3 is CASSQEGLNTEAFF. The CDR3 coding sequence is TGCGCCAGCAGCCAAGAAGGGTTAAACACTGAAGCTTTCTTT.

In its sample, this clonotype was seen many times. The chain carries TRBV7-2 and TRBJ1-6; D may be TRBD1 (6 bases). This CDR3 contains 16 residues. Germline CDR1 SGHTA, CDR2 FQGNSA. The V end lost 5 bases, the J end lost 1 base, and 12 bases lay between the germline ends. As DNA, the CDR3 is TGTGCCAGCAGCCTAAGGCAGGGGTCCTATAATTCACCCCTCCACTTT. This gives the protein CASSLRQGSYNSPLHF.

This chain links TRBV12-5 with TRBJ2-7; 7 bases match TRBD2. CDR1 and CDR2 from the germline V gene are LGHNT and FRNRAP. This CDR3 contains 14 residues. The V and J ends lost 6 bases and 2 bases, in that order; junction bases with no gene match: 7. CDR3 sequence reads: CASGPGGSPYEQYF. CDR3 bases: TGTGCTAGTGGCCCGGGGGGATCCCCCTACGAGCAGTACTTC.

In its sample, this clonotype was seen many times. The chain couples TRBV27 to TRBJ1-5; 9 positions match TRBD1. Germline CDR1 is MNHEY and CDR2 is SMNVEV (reference sequence). The CDR3 spans 16 residues. Losses at the gene ends were 6 bases for V and 6 bases for J; bases not matched to a gene: 12. Written as DNA, the CDR3 is TGTGCCAGCAGCCCGCACGACAGGGGGGCGAGTCAGCCCCAGCATTTT. Its translation is CASSPHDRGASQPQHF.

The sample holds a few counts of this clonotype. J is TRBJ2-5 and V is TRBV20-1, with TRBD1 matching over 12 bases. The germline CDR1 and CDR2 sequences are DFQATT and SNEGSKA (reference sequence). Trimming cost V 2 bases and J 5 bases; bases outside gene matches: 3. This CDR3 contains 14 residues. The CDR3 spells CSARPGQGAETQYF. The CDR3 DNA reads TGCAGTGCTAGACCGGGACAGGGGGCCGAGACCCAGTACTTC.

The chain couples TRBV12-3 or TRBV12-4 to TRBJ2-3; 7 positions agree with TRBD2. This CDR3 is 15 amino acids long. V lost 6 bases and J lost 0; bases outside the gene matches: 6. The chain's CDR3 is CASRASGSSTDTQYF. DNA for the CDR3: TGTGCCAGCAGGGCTAGCGGTTCTAGCACAGATACGCAGTATTTT.

Many counts were recorded for this clonotype. The chain employs TRBV10-3 and TRBJ1-2; D unresolved. Trimming removed 10 bases from V and 0 bases from J, with 18 bases in between. This CDR3 comprises 15 residues. Germline values: CDR1 ENHRY, CDR2 SYGVKD. The CDR3 DNA is TGTGCCACGACCCTAGACGGGCGAGCTAACTATGGCTACACCTTC. This translates into CATTLDGRANYGYTF.

This clonotype was observed many times. The rearrangement joins TRBV7-3 to TRBJ1-2; 10 bases map to TRBD1. The V segment lost 3 bases and the J segment 8 bases; nucleotides outside the gene matches: 9. The germline V gene encodes CDR1 SGHTA and CDR2 FQGTGA. The CDR3 loop spans 15 amino acids. DNA of the CDR3: TGTGCCAGCAGCTTGGGACAGGGGATAGGAGAAGGCTACACCTTC. Its translation: CASSLGQGIGEGYTF.

In its sample, this clonotype was seen a few times. The V gene is TRBV6-5, the J gene TRBJ2-3; no clear D gene. The CDR3 has 13 residues. Deletions cut 2 bases from V and 2 bases from J, with 5 bases between. The V gene's germline CDR1 is MNHEY and CDR2 SVGAGI. The CDR3 reads CASSYRPTDTQYF. The CDR3 coding sequence is TGTGCCAGCAGTTACCGGCCCACAGATACGCAGTATTTT.

This clonotype has at least ten counts. V and J are TRBV7-2 and TRBJ1-2, with TRBD1 identical over 7 bases. Unmatched junction bases numbered 5, after V lost 6 bases and J lost 4 bases. This CDR3 region has 13 residues. Germline CDR1 reads SGHTA; CDR2 reads FQGNSA. The CDR3 here is CASSQGQVYGYTF. In nucleotides, the CDR3 is TGTGCCAGCAGTCAAGGACAGGTCTATGGCTACACCTTC.

This clonotype was recorded many times. The junction does not match germline at one end; this may be a read error. This chain joins TRBV7-6 and TRBJ1-1; TRBD1 might be the D (6 bases). The CDR3 has 13 residues. Germline V gene data show CDR1 as SGHVS and CDR2 as FNYEAQ. The DNA for the CDR3 is TGTGCTAGCAGCTTGAAACAGGGTGCTGAAGCTTTCTTT. This encodes CASSLKQGAEAFF. Full variable domain (outside the CDR3, taken from reference TRBV7-6 and TRBJ1-1): GAGVSQSPRYKVTKRGQDVALRCDPISGHVSLYWYRQALGQGPEFLTYFNYEAQQDKSGLPNDRFSAERPEGSISTLTIQRTEQRDSAMYRCASSLKQGAEAFFGQGTRLTVV.

The chain combines TRBV9 with TRBJ2-3, with 7 nucleotides matching TRBD2. With V trimmed by 2 bases and J by 3 bases, 6 bases remained unmatched. CDR1 is SGDLS, CDR2 YYNGEE, per germline. The CDR3 contains 15 residues. CDR3 in amino acids: CASSVGLAATDTQYF. The CDR3 nucleotides are TGTGCCAGCAGCGTTGGTCTAGCGGCGACAGATACGCAGTATTTT.

This clonotype was seen repeatedly, ten times or more. The rearrangement links TRBV7-2 to TRBJ2-7; D remains unclear. CDR3 length equals 14 residues. The V gene lost 0 bases and the J gene lost 2 bases, with 8 bases spanning the gap. Germline V gene data show CDR1 as SGHTA and CDR2 as FQGNSA. CDR3 loop: CASSLARVPYEQYF. Written as DNA, the CDR3 is TGTGCCAGCAGCTTAGCAAGGGTACCCTACGAGCAGTACTTC.

This clonotype was recorded many times. The rearrangement joins TRBV4-3 to TRBJ2-1, with 7 bases fitting TRBD2. Trimming took 0 bases from V and 6 from J; bases not matched to a gene: 5. The V gene's germline CDR1 is LGHNA and CDR2 YSLEER. CDR3 length: 15 amino acids. CDR3 DNA sequence: TGCGCCAGCAGCCAAGATGGACTAGTCGGCAATGAGCAGTTCTTC. Residues: CASSQDGLVGNEQFF.